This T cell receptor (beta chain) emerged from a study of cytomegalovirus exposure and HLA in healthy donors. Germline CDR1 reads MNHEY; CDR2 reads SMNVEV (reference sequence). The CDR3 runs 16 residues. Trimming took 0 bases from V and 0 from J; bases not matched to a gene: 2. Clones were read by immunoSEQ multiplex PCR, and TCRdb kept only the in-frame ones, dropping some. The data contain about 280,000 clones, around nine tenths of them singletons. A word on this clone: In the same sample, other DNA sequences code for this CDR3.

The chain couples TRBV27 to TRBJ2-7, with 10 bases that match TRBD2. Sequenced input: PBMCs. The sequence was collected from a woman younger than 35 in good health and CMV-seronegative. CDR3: CASSLSRTSGSYEQYF. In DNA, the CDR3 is TGTGCCAGCAGTTTATCAAGGACTAGCGGCTCCTACGAGCAGTACTTC.